This T cell receptor (beta chain) was documented in a study of T cells in localized non-small cell lung cancer. Study results and caveats: It was uninvolved adjacent lung that showed the highest T cell clonality, exceeding tumor.

Clones were read by immunoSEQ multiplex PCR, and TCRdb kept only the in-frame ones, dropping some. The data show around 10,000 clones, roughly 27% seen once. This clone was observed a handful of times. Its antigen remains unknown. The germline V gene has CDR1 SGHNT and CDR2 YENEEA. V was shortened by 4 bases and J by 5 bases, with 21 bases between the two germline ends. The CDR3 length is 16 residues. The material sequenced was lung tumor tissue, taken before any cancer treatment. The rearrangement joins TRBV11-3 to TRBJ2-7, with D unresolved. The source is a man between 35 and 75 years old with stage I lung adenocarcinoma. The CDR3 spells CASSSPAASTQDEQYF. The CDR3 nucleotides are TGTGCCAGCAGCTCCCCCGCCGCCAGCACCCAAGACGAGCAGTACTTC. Looking up the rest from reference TRBV11-3 and TRBJ2-7 gives the full variable domain: EAGVVQSPRYKIIEKKQPVAFWCNPISGHNTLYWYLQNLGQGPELLIRYENEEAVDDSQLPKDRFSAERLKGVDSTLKIQPAELGDSAVYLCASSSPAASTQDEQYFGPGTRLTVT.